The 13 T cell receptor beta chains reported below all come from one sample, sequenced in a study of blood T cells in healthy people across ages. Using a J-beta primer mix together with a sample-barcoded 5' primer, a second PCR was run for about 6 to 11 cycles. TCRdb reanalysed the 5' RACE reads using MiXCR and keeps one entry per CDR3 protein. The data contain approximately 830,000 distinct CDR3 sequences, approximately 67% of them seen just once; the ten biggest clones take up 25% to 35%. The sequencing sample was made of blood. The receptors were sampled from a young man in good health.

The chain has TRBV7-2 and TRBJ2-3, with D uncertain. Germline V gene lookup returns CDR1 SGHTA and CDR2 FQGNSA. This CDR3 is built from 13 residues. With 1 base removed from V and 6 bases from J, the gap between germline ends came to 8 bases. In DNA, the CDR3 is TGTGCCAGCAGCTTAGGAGCTCGGGATACGCAGTATTTT. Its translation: CASSLGARDTQYF.

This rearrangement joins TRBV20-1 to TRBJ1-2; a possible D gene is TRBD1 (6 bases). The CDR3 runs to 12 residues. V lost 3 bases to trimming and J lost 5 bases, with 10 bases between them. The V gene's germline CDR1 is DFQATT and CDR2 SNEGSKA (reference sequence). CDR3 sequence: CSASQGPYGYTF. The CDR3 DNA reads TGCAGTGCTAGCCAGGGGCCATATGGCTACACCTTC.

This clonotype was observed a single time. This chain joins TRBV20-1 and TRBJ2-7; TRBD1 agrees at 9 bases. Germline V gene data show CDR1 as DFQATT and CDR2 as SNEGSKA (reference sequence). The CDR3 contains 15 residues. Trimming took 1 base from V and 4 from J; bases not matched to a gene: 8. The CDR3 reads CSARGTGQGLYEQYF. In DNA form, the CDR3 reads TGCAGTGCTAGAGGAACGGGACAGGGACTTTACGAGCAGTACTTC.

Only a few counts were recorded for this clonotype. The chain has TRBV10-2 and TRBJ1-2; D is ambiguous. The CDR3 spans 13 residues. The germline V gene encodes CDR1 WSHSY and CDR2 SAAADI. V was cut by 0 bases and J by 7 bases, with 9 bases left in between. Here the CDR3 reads CASSESWFPGYTF. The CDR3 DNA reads TGCGCCAGCAGTGAGTCCTGGTTCCCTGGCTACACCTTC.

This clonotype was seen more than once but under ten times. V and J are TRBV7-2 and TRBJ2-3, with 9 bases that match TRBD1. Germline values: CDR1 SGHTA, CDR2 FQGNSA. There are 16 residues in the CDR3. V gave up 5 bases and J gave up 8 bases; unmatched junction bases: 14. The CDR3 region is CASSPQDRGAAGTQYF. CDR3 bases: TGTGCCAGCAGCCCACAGGACAGGGGAGCTGCGGGTACGCAGTATTTT.

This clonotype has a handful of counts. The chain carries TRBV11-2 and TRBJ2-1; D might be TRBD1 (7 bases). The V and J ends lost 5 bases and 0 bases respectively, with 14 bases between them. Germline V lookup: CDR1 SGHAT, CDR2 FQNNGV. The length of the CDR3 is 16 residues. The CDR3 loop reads CASSLWGDSSYNEQFF. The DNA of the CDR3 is TGTGCCAGCAGCCTTTGGGGGGACAGCTCCTACAATGAGCAGTTCTTC.

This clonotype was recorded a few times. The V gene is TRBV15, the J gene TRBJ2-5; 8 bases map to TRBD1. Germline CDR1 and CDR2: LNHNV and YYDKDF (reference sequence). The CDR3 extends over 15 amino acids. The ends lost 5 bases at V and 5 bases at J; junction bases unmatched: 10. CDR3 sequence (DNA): TGTGCCACCAGCTCGGGACAGGCCGACGGGGAGACCCAGTACTTC. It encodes CATSSGQADGETQYF.

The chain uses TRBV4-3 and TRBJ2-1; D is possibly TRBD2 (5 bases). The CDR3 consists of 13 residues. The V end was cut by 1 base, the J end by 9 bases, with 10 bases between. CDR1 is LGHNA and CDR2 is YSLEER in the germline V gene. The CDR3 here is CASSQGEGSEQFF. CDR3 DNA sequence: TGCGCCAGCAGCCAAGGAGAAGGGAGTGAGCAGTTCTTC.

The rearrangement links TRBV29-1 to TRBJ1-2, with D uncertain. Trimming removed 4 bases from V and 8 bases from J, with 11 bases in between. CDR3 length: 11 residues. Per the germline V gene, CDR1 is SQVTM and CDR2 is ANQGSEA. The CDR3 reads CSVAHAGGYTF. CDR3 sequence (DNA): TGCAGCGTTGCCCACGCGGGCGGCTACACCTTC. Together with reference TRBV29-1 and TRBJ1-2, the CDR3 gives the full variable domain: SAVISQKPSRDICQRGTSLTIQCQVDSQVTMMFWYRQQPGQSLTLIATANQGSEATYESGFVIDKFPISRPNLTFSTLTVSNMSPEDSSIYLCSVAHAGGYTFGSGTRLTVV.

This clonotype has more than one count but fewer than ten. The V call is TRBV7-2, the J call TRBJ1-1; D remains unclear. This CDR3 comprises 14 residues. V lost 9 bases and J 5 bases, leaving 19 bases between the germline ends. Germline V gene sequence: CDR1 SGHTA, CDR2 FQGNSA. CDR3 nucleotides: TGTGCCAGTCGTGTAGACAACCGGAAAACTGAAGCTTTCTTT. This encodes CASRVDNRKTEAFF.

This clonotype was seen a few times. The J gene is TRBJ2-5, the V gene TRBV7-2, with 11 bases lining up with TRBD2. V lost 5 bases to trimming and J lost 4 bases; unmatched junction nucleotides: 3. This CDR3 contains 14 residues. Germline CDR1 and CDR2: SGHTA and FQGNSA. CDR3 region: CASSLSGGAETQYF. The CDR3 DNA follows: TGTGCCAGCAGCCTTAGCGGGGGGGCAGAGACCCAGTACTTC. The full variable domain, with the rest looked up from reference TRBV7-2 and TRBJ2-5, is GAGVSQSPSNKVTEKGKDVELRCDPISGHTALYWYRQSLGQGLEFLIYFQGNSAPDKSGLPSDRFSAERTGGSVSTLTIQRTQQEDSAVYLCASSLSGGAETQYFGPGTRLLVL.

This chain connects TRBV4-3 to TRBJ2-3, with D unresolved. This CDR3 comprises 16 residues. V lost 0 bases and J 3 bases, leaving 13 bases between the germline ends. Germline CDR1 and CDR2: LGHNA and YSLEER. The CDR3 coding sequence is TGCGCCAGCAGCCAAGATTGGAGCAGTAGGACAGATACGCAGTATTTT. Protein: CASSQDWSSRTDTQYF.

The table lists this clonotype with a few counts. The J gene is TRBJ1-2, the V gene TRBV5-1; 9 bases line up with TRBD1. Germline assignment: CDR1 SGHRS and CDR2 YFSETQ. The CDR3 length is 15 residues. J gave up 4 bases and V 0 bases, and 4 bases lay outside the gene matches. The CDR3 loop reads CASSLADRGVYGYTF. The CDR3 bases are TGCGCCAGCAGCTTGGCGGACAGGGGCGTCTATGGCTACACCTTC.